Each of the 15 T cell receptor beta chains below was sequenced from the same sample in a study of T cell repertoires in cytomegalovirus infection. MiXCR was run by TCRdb on the reads, yielding one entry per CDR3 protein. The sample yields 600,000 to 800,000 distinct CDR3 sequences, about 24% seen once. The material sequenced was CD8+ T cells from PBMCs. The receptor source for this set is a human donor in good health (CMV status not recorded). Some clones in this sample may be carry-over from other donors' samples.

This clonotype is a singleton in its sample. This chain links TRBV20-1 with TRBJ2-3, with TRBD1 as a possible D gene (6 bases). The CDR3 runs to 18 residues. The germline V gene encodes CDR1 DFQATT and CDR2 SNEGSKA (reference sequence). V was cut by 4 bases and J by 2 bases, with 25 bases left in between. CDR3: CSANLHRGTPFNTDTQYF. The CDR3 DNA reads TGCAGTGCTAACCTACATAGGGGGACACCATTTAACACAGATACGCAGTATTTT.

This clonotype has at least ten counts. The chain couples TRBV7-6 to TRBJ2-1; no definite D call. The germline CDR1 and CDR2 sequences are SGHVS and FNYEAQ. The CDR3 is 13 residues long. With 1 base removed from V and 5 bases from J, the gap between germline ends came to 6 bases. The CDR3 protein is CASSLGYHNEQFF. The CDR3 coding sequence is TGTGCCAGCAGCTTAGGGTATCACAATGAGCAGTTCTTC. Supplemented by reference TRBV7-6 and TRBJ2-1, the full variable domain reads GAGVSQSPRYKVTKRGQDVALRCDPISGHVSLYWYRQALGQGPEFLTYFNYEAQQDKSGLPNDRFSAERPEGSISTLTIQRTEQRDSAMYRCASSLGYHNEQFFGPGTRLTVL.

This clonotype was recorded a few times. This CDR3 reads CASSTIGAGANVLTF. CDR3 DNA sequence: TGTGCCAGCAGCACCATAGGGGCTGGGGCCAACGTCCTGACTTTC. V and J are TRBV9 and TRBJ2-6, with a tentative D call TRBD1 (5 bases). CDR1 is SGDLS, CDR2 YYNGEE, per germline. V dropped 4 bases and J dropped 2 bases, with 10 bases sitting between them. The CDR3 covers 15 residues. Together with reference TRBV9 and TRBJ2-6, the CDR3 gives the full variable domain: DSGVTQTPKHLITATGQRVTLRCSPRSGDLSVYWYQQSLDQGLQFLIQYYNGEERAKGNILERFSAQQFPDLHSELNLSSLELGDSALYFCASSTIGAGANVLTFGAGSRLTVL.

This sequence joins TRBV6-5 and TRBJ2-5; 13 bases are shared with TRBD2. CDR3 size: 18 residues. V lost 0 bases and J lost 5; bases outside the gene matches: 9. Germline V gene lookup returns CDR1 MNHEY and CDR2 SVGAGI. The CDR3 loop reads CASSYSVSTSGGLETQYF. In DNA form, the CDR3 reads TGTGCCAGCAGTTACTCTGTGTCGACTAGCGGGGGGTTGGAGACCCAGTACTTC.

This clonotype was recorded a few times. The V gene is TRBV5-1, the J gene TRBJ2-1; weak D call: TRBD2 (7 bases). The germline V gene has CDR1 SGHRS and CDR2 YFSETQ. The CDR3 is made up of 15 amino acids. V dropped 5 bases and J dropped 2 bases, with 14 bases sitting between them. For the CDR3, the DNA is TGCGCCAGCAGGGTGGGAGGGGGAGCCTACAATGAGCAGTTCTTC. Protein: CASRVGGGAYNEQFF.

This clonotype has more than one count but fewer than ten. V gene TRBV4-3 combines with J gene TRBJ2-1, with D hard to call. There are 13 residues in the CDR3. CDR1 is LGHNA, CDR2 YSLEER, per germline. Trimming left V 3 bases short and J 5 bases short, with 8 bases between. The CDR3 sequence is CASSQWQNNEQFF. The CDR3 DNA sequence: TGCGCCAGCAGCCAGTGGCAGAACAATGAGCAGTTCTTC.

V is TRBV27 and J is TRBJ1-1, with unresolved D. The CDR3 is 13 residues long. Germline V CDR1 and CDR2: MNHEY, SMNVEV (reference sequence). Trimming left V 3 bases short and J 3 bases short, with 8 bases between. CDR3 region: CASSFLSYTEAFF. The DNA for the CDR3 is TGTGCCAGCAGTTTTCTCAGCTACACTGAAGCTTTCTTT.

The chain couples TRBV6-5 to TRBJ2-5, with D unresolved. This CDR3 contains 12 residues. V gave up 0 bases and J gave up 12 bases, with 11 bases separating them. Germline CDR1 MNHEY, CDR2 SVGAGI. The CDR3 bases are TGTGCCAGCAGTTACTCTGGTCTTTACGAGTACTTC. Amino acids: CASSYSGLYEYF.

This clonotype occurred many times. CDR3 in DNA: TGCAGTGCCCAGAAGCCCGGGACGGGAAATAACTATGGCTACACCTTC. Translated: CSAQKPGTGNNYGYTF. The chain uses TRBV20-1 and TRBJ1-2; D is possibly TRBD1 (5 bases). The germline gives CDR1 DFQATT, CDR2 SNEGSKA (reference sequence). This CDR3 spans 16 amino acids. The V gene lost 6 bases and the J gene lost 1 base, with 21 bases spanning the gap.

Regarding this clonotype: A much larger clone sits a single nucleotide away, making a read error possible. The chain has TRBV7-2 and TRBJ2-1; 9 nucleotides line up with TRBD2. The CDR3 runs 15 residues. Trimming at V came to 4 bases and at J to 6 bases, leaving 7 bases not matched to a gene. The germline CDR1 and CDR2 sequences are SGHTA and FQGNSA. The CDR3 DNA is TGTGCCAGCAGCTCCCAGCGGGGGGCCCCCAATGAGCAGTTCTTC. It encodes CASSSQRGAPNEQFF.

This rearrangement joins TRBV7-9 to TRBJ1-2; D remains unclear. The length of the CDR3 is 16 residues. Germline CDR1 is SEHNR and CDR2 is FQNEAQ (reference sequence). The V gene lost 2 bases and the J gene lost 2 bases, with 15 bases spanning the gap. In DNA form, the CDR3 reads TGTGCCAGCAGCTTAAGATCTGGGGAATTCAACTATGGCTACACCTTC. The encoded protein is CASSLRSGEFNYGYTF. Together with reference TRBV7-9 and TRBJ1-2, the CDR3 gives the full variable domain: DTGVSQNPRHKITKRGQNVTFRCDPISEHNRLYWYRQTLGQGPEFLTYFQNEAQLEKSRLLSDRFSAERPKGSFSTLEIQRTEQGDSAMYLCASSLRSGEFNYGYTFGSGTRLTVV.

A few counts support this clonotype. The chain employs TRBV13 and TRBJ1-2; no firm D call. CDR1 PRHDT and CDR2 FYEKMQ come from the germline V gene (reference sequence). V dropped 0 bases and J dropped 0 bases, with 8 bases sitting between them. CDR3 size: 15 residues. As DNA, the CDR3 is TGTGCCAGCAGCTTAGGCCGAGATCCTAACTATGGCTACACCTTC. Translation gives CASSLGRDPNYGYTF.

This sequence joins TRBV29-1 and TRBJ1-2; the D gene is possibly TRBD1 (5 bases). The germline V gene encodes CDR1 SQVTM and CDR2 ANQGSEA. This CDR3 contains 11 residues. V dropped 8 bases and J dropped 8 bases, with 15 bases sitting between them. The CDR3 DNA reads as TGCAGCACAGACACCAGGGACGGCTACACCTTC. This sequence encodes CSTDTRDGYTF.

This clonotype has more than one count but fewer than ten. This chain connects TRBV12-3 or TRBV12-4 to TRBJ1-1, with TRBD1 matching over 8 bases. The CDR3 contains 17 residues. The V segment lost 4 bases and the J segment 4 bases; nucleotides outside the gene matches: 14. The CDR3 coding sequence is TGTGCCAGCAGTTCCACCGAACAGGGGGTCTGGGGCACTGAAGCTTTCTTT. Protein sequence: CASSSTEQGVWGTEAFF.

This clonotype was seen only once. The chain couples TRBV2 to TRBJ1-4; tentatively, D is TRBD1 (6 bases). Per the germline V gene, CDR1 is SNHLY and CDR2 is FYNNEI. Trimming took 3 bases from V and 0 from J, leaving 17 bases between them. The CDR3 length is 18 residues. As DNA, the CDR3 is TGTGCCAGCAGTGATACAGGGACTTTGAGGGCAACTAATGAAAAACTGTTTTTT. Its protein product is CASSDTGTLRATNEKLFF.